Presented here are 15 T cell receptor beta chains from one specimen sequenced in a study of T-cell memory formation after mild COVID-19. Each CDR3 protein is one row after TCRdb ran MiXCR on the 5' RACE reads. The sample has roughly 150,000 distinct CDR3 sequences; around 13% are singletons. Sequencing was performed on PBMCs or a T cell subset sorted from them (not recorded which). The receptors originated from an adult woman who had mild COVID-19 (a few samples of this study predate the infection). Cell type and time point are not known.

This clonotype came up a few times. The CDR3 bases are TGTGCCAGCAGCTTGAGAGCGGGGGCAGGCTATGGCTACACCTTC. Protein product: CASSLRAGAGYGYTF. The gene calls are TRBV5-4 and TRBJ1-2, with D perhaps TRBD1 (6 bases). This CDR3 spans 15 amino acids. Trimming stripped 1 base from V and 4 bases from J, with 14 bases between. The germline gives CDR1 SGHNT, CDR2 YYREEE (reference sequence).

The chain combines TRBV5-1 with TRBJ1-4, with 9 nucleotides matching TRBD1. V gave up 4 bases and J gave up 4 bases; unmatched junction bases: 8. Germline lookup yields CDR1 SGHRS and CDR2 YFSETQ. CDR3 length: 16 residues. The CDR3 is CASSAGTGNLNEKLFF. In nucleotides, the CDR3 is TGCGCCAGCAGCGCCGGGACAGGGAACCTTAATGAAAAACTGTTTTTT.

This clonotype was seen a few times. The CDR3 here is CASSFGVLGEKLFF. In DNA form, the CDR3 reads TGCGCCAGCAGTTTCGGGGTCCTAGGTGAAAAACTGTTTTTT. V is TRBV10-2 and J is TRBJ1-4; D ambiguous. The CDR3 spans 14 residues. CDR1 WSHSY and CDR2 SAAADI come from the germline V gene. Trimming cost V 5 bases and J 7 bases, with 14 bases left between them.

This clonotype was detected a few times. The chain carries TRBV12-3 or TRBV12-4 and TRBJ2-1, with TRBD1 identical over 9 bases. V gave up 8 bases and J gave up 10 bases; unmatched junction bases: 18. The CDR3 is 16 amino acids. The CDR3 is CASSGQGTVRVGEQFF. Here the CDR3 DNA reads TGTGCCAGCTCTGGACAGGGGACGGTGAGAGTCGGGGAGCAGTTCTTC.

The chain uses TRBV3-1 and TRBJ2-3; D tentatively fits TRBD1 or TRBD2 (5 bases each). Trimming stripped 1 base from V and 4 bases from J, with 15 bases between. CDR3 length equals 16 residues. Germline loops: CDR1 LGHDT, CDR2 YNNKEL (reference sequence). The CDR3 spells CASSQGQGTSPDTQYF. Written as DNA, the CDR3 is TGTGCCAGCAGCCAAGGACAAGGGACCTCGCCAGATACGCAGTATTTT.

The chain combines TRBV3-1 with TRBJ2-7; D assignment may be TRBD1 or TRBD2 (6 bases each). There are 18 residues in the CDR3. Germline lookup yields CDR1 LGHDT and CDR2 YNNKEL (reference sequence). V gave up 1 base and J gave up 3 bases, with 22 bases separating them. The CDR3 loop reads CASSQGREGTTSFYEQYF. The CDR3 DNA reads as TGTGCCAGCAGCCAAGGGCGGGAAGGGACAACAAGTTTCTACGAGCAGTACTTC.

The rearrangement joins TRBV6-2 or TRBV6-3 to TRBJ2-1, with 10 bases matching TRBD2. V was clipped by 8 bases and J by 6 bases; unmatched bases: 13. Germline CDR1 MNHEY, CDR2 SVGEGT. CDR3 length: 16 amino acids. The CDR3 DNA is TGTGCCAGCGGCCACCCGCCTAGCGGGAGCCCCAATGAGCAGTTCTTC. Encoded protein: CASGHPPSGSPNEQFF.

This clonotype has just a few counts. The chain carries TRBV7-9 and TRBJ2-5; 8 bases align to TRBD2. This CDR3 is built from 14 residues. From germline, CDR1 is SEHNR and CDR2 FQNEAQ (reference sequence). The junction had 2 bases not matched to a gene; V was cut back by 4 bases and J by 1 base. The CDR3 region has the DNA TGTGCCAGCAGCTCCGGGGGGGTCCAAGAGACCCAGTACTTC. It specifies CASSSGGVQETQYF.

This clonotype was seen a few times. The rearrangement joins TRBV20-1 to TRBJ1-5; tentative D call: TRBD1 (5 bases). Per germline, CDR1 DFQATT and CDR2 SNEGSKA (reference sequence). The CDR3 extends over 15 amino acids. The V and J ends lost 2 bases and 7 bases respectively, with 18 bases between them. This CDR3 is CSARRAGQGRQPQHF. The DNA of the CDR3 is TGCAGTGCTAGACGGGCCGGGCAGGGCCGGCAGCCCCAGCATTTT.

This clonotype appeared a few times. The chain couples TRBV6-2 or TRBV6-3 to TRBJ2-7, with D possibly TRBD1 on 6 matching bases. Per germline, CDR1 MNHEY and CDR2 SVGEGT. Trimming stripped 6 bases from V and 7 bases from J, with 25 bases between. This CDR3 has 16 residues. The CDR3 is CASRTTGLEPLVEQYF. The CDR3 nucleotides are TGTGCCAGCAGGACAACAGGGTTAGAACCCCTAGTTGAGCAGTACTTC.

The chain employs TRBV6-5 and TRBJ1-1; the D gene is possibly TRBD1 (5 bases). The germline V and J ends were trimmed by 6 bases and 4 bases, with 12 bases remaining between them. CDR1 and CDR2 (germline): MNHEY, SVGAGI. The CDR3 spans 13 residues. CDR3 region: CASRPPGGTEAFF. Written as DNA, the CDR3 is TGTGCCAGCAGGCCCCCCGGGGGCACTGAAGCTTTCTTT.

The gene calls are TRBV7-2 and TRBJ1-2; no firm D call. The germline V gene has CDR1 SGHTA and CDR2 FQGNSA. Trimming took off 1 base at V and 8 bases at J, with 20 bases between the two ends. The CDR3 loop spans 16 amino acids. The CDR3 reads CASSLEVAGSPRGYTF. Written as DNA, the CDR3 is TGTGCCAGCAGCTTAGAGGTAGCAGGCTCACCACGGGGCTACACCTTC.

At least ten counts were recorded for this clonotype. The chain carries TRBV12-3 or TRBV12-4 and TRBJ2-2, with 11 bases fitting TRBD2. The CDR3 runs to 16 residues. The V gene end was trimmed by 5 bases and the J gene end by 4 bases; junction bases not matched to a gene: 6. The CDR3, as DNA: TGTGCCAGCAGTCCAAGACTAGCGGGGTTCACCGGGGAGCTGTTTTTT. Translated: CASSPRLAGFTGELFF.

This clonotype was seen repeatedly, ten times or more. V and J are TRBV5-1 and TRBJ2-3; 10 nucleotides line up with TRBD2. V lost 4 bases and J lost 2; bases outside the gene matches: 10. The CDR3 contains 17 residues. From germline, CDR1 is SGHRS and CDR2 YFSETQ. The CDR3 region is CASSQRTSGSVTDTQYF. For the CDR3, the DNA is TGCGCCAGCAGCCAGAGGACTAGCGGATCCGTCACAGATACGCAGTATTTT. Looking up the rest from reference TRBV5-1 and TRBJ2-3 gives the full variable domain: KAGVTQTPRYLIKTRGQQVTLSCSPISGHRSVSWYQQTPGQGLQFLFEYFSETQRNKGNFPGRFSGRQFSNSRSEMNVSTLELGDSALYLCASSQRTSGSVTDTQYFGPGTRLTVL.

This clonotype showed up just a few times. V usage is TRBV7-6 and J usage is TRBJ2-7, with TRBD2 identical over 7 bases. The CDR3 extends over 15 amino acids. The germline gives CDR1 SGHVS, CDR2 FNYEAQ. Unmatched junction bases numbered 4, after V lost 1 base and J lost 1 base. CDR3: CASSLGRGGSYEQYF. CDR3 DNA: TGTGCCAGCAGCTTAGGTCGCGGGGGATCCTACGAGCAGTACTTC.